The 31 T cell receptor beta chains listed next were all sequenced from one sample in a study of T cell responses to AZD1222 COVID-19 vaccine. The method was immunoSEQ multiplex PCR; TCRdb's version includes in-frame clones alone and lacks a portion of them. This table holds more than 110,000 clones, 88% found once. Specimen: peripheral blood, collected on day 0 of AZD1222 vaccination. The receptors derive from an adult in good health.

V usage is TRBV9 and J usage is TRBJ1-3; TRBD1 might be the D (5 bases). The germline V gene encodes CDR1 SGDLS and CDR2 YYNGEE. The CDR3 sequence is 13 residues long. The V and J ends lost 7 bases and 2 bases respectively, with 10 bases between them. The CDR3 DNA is TGTGCCAGCCAAGGGGTCCCTGGAAACACCATATATTTT. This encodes CASQGVPGNTIYF.

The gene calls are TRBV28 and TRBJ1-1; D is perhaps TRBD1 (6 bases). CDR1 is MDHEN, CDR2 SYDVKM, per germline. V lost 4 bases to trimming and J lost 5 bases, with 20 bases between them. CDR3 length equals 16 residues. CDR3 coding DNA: TGTGCCAGCAGTTCCCGGGACACCCGTAAGGGGACTGAAGCTTTCTTT. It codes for CASSSRDTRKGTEAFF. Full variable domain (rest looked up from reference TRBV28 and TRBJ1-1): DVKVTQSSRYLVKRTGEKVFLECVQDMDHENMFWYRQDPGLGLRLIYFSYDVKMKEKGDIPEGYSVSREKKERFSLILESASTNQTSMYLCASSSRDTRKGTEAFFGQGTRLTVV.

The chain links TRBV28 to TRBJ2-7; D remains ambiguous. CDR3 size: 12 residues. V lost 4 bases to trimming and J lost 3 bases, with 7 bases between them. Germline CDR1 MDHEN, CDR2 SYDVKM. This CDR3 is CASSSPIYEQYF. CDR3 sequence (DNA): TGTGCCAGCAGTTCCCCGATCTACGAGCAGTACTTC.

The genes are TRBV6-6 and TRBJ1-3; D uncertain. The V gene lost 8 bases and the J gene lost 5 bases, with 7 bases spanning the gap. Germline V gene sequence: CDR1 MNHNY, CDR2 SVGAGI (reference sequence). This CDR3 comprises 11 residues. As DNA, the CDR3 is TGTGCCAGCGGCCCGAGAAACACCATATATTTT. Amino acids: CASGPRNTIYF.

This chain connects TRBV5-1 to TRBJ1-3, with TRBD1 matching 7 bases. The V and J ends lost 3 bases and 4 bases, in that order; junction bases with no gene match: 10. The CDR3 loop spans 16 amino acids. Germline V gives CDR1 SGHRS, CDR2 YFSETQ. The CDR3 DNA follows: TGCGCCAGCAGCTCAGGGGGTAGCGGATTCGGAAACACCATATATTTT. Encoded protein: CASSSGGSGFGNTIYF.

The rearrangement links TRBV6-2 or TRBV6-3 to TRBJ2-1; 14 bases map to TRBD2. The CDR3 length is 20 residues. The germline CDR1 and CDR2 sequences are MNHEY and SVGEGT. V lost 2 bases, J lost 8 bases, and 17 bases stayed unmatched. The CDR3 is CASSYPEWTSGRLGEDEQFF. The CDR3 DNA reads TGTGCCAGCAGTTACCCCGAATGGACTAGCGGGAGGCTCGGGGAGGATGAGCAGTTCTTC.

CDR3 residues: CASSPGGVGELFF. The CDR3 region has the DNA TGTGCCAGTAGTCCTGGGGGGGTCGGGGAGCTGTTTTTT. V usage is TRBV19 and J usage is TRBJ2-2, with 7 bases that match TRBD2. Germline loops: CDR1 LNHDA, CDR2 SQIVND (reference sequence). The V gene end was trimmed by 5 bases and the J gene end by 7 bases; junction bases not matched to a gene: 4. The CDR3 sequence is 13 residues long.

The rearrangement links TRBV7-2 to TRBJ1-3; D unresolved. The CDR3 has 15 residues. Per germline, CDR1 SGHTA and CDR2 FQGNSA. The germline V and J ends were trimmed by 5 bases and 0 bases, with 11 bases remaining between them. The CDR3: CASSPGPFSGNTIYF. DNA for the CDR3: TGTGCCAGCAGCCCCGGACCATTCTCTGGAAACACCATATATTTT.

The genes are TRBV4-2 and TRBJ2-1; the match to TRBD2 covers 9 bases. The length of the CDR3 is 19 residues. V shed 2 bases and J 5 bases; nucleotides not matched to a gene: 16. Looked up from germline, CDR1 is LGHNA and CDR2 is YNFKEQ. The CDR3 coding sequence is TGTGCCAGCAGCCAACCCGGGGAGAGTAGCGGGAGTGTCCACAATGAGCAGTTCTTC. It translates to CASSQPGESSGSVHNEQFF.

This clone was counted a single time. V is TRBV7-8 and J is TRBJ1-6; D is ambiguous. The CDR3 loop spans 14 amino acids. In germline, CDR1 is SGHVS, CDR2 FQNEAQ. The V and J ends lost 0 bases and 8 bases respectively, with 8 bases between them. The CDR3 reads CASSLASEYSPLHF. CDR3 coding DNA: TGTGCCAGCAGCTTAGCATCCGAGTATTCACCCCTCCACTTT.

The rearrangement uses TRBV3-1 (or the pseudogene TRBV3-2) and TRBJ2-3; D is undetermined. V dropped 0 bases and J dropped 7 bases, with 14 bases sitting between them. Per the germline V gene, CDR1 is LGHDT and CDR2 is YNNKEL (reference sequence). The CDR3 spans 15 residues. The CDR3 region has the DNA TGTGCCAGCAGCCAAGAGGCTTGGGAAAGTAATACGCAGTATTTT. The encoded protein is CASSQEAWESNTQYF.

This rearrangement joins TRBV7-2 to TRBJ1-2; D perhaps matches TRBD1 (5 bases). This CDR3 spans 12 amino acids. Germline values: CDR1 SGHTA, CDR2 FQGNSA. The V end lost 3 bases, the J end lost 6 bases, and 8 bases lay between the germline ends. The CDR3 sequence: CASSFSRDGYTF. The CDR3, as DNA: TGTGCCAGCAGCTTCTCCAGGGATGGCTACACCTTC. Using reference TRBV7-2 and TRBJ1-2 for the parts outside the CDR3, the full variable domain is GAGVSQSPSNKVTEKGKDVELRCDPISGHTALYWYRQSLGQGLEFLIYFQGNSAPDKSGLPSDRFSAERTGGSVSTLTIQRTQQEDSAVYLCASSFSRDGYTFGSGTRLTVV.

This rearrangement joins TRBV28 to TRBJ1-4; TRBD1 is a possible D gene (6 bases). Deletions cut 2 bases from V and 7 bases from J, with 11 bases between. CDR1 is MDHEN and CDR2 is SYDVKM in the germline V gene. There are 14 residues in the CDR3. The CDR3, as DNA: TGTGCCAGCAGTTTACGCCAGGGGAGTGAAAAACTGTTTTTT. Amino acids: CASSLRQGSEKLFF.

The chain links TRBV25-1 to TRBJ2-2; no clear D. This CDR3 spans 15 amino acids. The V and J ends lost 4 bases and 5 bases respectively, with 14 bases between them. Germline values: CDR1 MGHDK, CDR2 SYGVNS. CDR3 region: CASSGPDEPTGELFF. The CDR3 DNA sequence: TGTGCCAGCAGTGGACCGGACGAACCTACCGGGGAGCTGTTTTTT.

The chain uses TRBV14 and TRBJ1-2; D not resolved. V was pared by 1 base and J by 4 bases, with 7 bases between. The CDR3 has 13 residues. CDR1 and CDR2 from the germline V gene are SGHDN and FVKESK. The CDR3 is CASSQGLAYGYTF. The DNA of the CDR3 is TGTGCCAGCAGCCAAGGACTGGCCTATGGCTACACCTTC.

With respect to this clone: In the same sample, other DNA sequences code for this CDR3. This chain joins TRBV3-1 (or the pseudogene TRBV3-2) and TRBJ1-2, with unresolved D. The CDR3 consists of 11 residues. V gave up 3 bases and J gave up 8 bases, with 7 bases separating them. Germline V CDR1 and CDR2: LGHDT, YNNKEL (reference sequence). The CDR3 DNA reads TGTGCCAGCAGCCAGGAGGGAGGCTACACCTTC. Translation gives CASSQEGGYTF.

The CDR3 DNA reads TGTGCCAGCAGTGAAGGAGATTCACCCCTCCACTTT. Residues: CASSEGDSPLHF. V usage is TRBV2 and J usage is TRBJ1-6; D unclear. The germline V gene has CDR1 SNHLY and CDR2 FYNNEI. V lost 1 base, J lost 8 bases, and 3 bases lay in between. The CDR3 is 12 residues long. The full variable domain, its missing parts supplied by reference TRBV2 and TRBJ1-6, is EPEVTQTPSHQVTQMGQEVILRCVPISNHLYFYWYRQILGQKVEFLVSFYNNEISEKSEIFDDQFSVERPDGSNFTLKIRSTKLEDSAMYFCASSEGDSPLHFGNGTRLTVT.

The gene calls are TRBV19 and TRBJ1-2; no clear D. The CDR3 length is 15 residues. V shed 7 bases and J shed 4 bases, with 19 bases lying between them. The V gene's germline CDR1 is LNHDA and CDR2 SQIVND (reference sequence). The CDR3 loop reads CASKPDPSGSYGYTF. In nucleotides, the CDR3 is TGTGCCAGTAAACCGGACCCGTCGGGTAGCTATGGCTACACCTTC.

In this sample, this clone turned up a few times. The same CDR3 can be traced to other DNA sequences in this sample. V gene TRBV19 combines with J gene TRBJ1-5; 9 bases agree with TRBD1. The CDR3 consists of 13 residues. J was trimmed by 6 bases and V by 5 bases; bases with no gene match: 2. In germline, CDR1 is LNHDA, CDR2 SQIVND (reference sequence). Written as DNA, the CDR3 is TGTGCCAGTAGTGCGGACAGGGGTCAGCCCCAGCATTTT. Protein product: CASSADRGQPQHF.

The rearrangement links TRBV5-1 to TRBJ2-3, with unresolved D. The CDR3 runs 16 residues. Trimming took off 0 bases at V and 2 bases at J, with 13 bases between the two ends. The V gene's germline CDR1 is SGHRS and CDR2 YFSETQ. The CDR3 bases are TGCGCCAGCAGCTTGGATTTTTTAGGGAACACAGATACGCAGTATTTT. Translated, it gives CASSLDFLGNTDTQYF.

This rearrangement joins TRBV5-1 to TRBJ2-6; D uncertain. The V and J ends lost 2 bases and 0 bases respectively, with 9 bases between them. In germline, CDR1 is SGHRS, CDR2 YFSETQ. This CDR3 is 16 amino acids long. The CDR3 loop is CASSFPWSSGANVLTF. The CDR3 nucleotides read TGCGCCAGCAGCTTCCCCTGGAGCTCTGGGGCCAACGTCCTGACTTTC. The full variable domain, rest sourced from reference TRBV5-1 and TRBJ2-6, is KAGVTQTPRYLIKTRGQQVTLSCSPISGHRSVSWYQQTPGQGLQFLFEYFSETQRNKGNFPGRFSGRQFSNSRSEMNVSTLELGDSALYLCASSFPWSSGANVLTFGAGSRLTVL.

The CDR3 nucleotides are TGTGCCAGTAGGGAGGGGGCGGCTTCAAGCACCGGGGAGCTGTTTTTT. Protein product: CASREGAASSTGELFF. The chain couples TRBV19 to TRBJ2-2; perhaps TRBD1 as D (7 bases). V was clipped by 6 bases and J by 4 bases, with 18 bases between them. The germline gives CDR1 LNHDA, CDR2 SQIVND (reference sequence). This CDR3 is 16 amino acids long.

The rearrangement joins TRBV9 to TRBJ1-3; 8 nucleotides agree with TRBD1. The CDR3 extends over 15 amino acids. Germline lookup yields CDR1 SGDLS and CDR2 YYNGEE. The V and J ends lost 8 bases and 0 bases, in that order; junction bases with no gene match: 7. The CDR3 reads CARRTGSLSGNTIYF. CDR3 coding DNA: TGTGCCAGGAGGACAGGGAGTCTCTCTGGAAACACCATATATTTT.

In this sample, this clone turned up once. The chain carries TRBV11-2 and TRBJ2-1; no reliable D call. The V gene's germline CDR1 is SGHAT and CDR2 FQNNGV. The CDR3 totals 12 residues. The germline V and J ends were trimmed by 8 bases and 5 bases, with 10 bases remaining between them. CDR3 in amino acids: CASHRDDNEQFF. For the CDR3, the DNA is TGTGCCAGCCATAGAGATGACAATGAGCAGTTCTTC. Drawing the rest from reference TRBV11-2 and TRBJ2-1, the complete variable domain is EAGVAQSPRYKIIEKRQSVAFWCNPISGHATLYWYQQILGQGPKLLIQFQNNGVVDDSQLPKDRFSAERLKGVDSTLKIQPAKLEDSAVYLCASHRDDNEQFFGPGTRLTVL.

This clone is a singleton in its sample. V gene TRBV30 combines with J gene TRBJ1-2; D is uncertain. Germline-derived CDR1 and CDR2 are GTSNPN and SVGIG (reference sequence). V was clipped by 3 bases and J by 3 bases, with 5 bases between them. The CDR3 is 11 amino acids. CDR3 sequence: CAWRTDYGYTF. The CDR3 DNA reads TGTGCCTGGAGGACTGACTATGGCTACACCTTC.

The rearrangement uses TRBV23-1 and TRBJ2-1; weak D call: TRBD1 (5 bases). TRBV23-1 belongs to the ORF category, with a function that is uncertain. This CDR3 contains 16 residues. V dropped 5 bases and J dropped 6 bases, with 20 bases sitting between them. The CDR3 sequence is CASSGAGVPLPNEQFF. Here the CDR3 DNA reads TGCGCCAGCAGTGGGGCTGGAGTCCCCCTTCCCAATGAGCAGTTCTTC.

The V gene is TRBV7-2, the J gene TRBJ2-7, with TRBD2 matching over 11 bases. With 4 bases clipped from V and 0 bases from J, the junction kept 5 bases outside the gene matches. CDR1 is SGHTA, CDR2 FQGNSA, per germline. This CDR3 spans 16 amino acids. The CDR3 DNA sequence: TGTGCCAGCAGCTCAGCTGGACTAGCGGGCTCCTACGAGCAGTACTTC. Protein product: CASSSAGLAGSYEQYF.

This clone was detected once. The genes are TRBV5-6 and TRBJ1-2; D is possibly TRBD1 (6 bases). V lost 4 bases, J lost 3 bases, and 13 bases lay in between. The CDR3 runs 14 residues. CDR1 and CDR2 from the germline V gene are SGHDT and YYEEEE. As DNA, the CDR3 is TGTGCCAGCAGCCGTACAGGGAACGACTATGGCTACACCTTC. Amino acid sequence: CASSRTGNDYGYTF.

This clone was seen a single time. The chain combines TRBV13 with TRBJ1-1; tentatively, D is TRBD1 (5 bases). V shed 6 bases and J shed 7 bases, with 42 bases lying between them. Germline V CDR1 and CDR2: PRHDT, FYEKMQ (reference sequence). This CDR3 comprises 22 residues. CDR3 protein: CASRALLRDSFLRGPSKYEAFF. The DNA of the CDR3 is TGTGCCAGCAGGGCACTTCTCCGGGACTCATTTCTTAGAGGCCCAAGTAAATATGAAGCTTTCTTT. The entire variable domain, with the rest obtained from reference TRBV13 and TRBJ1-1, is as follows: AAGVIQSPRHLIKEKRETATLKCYPIPRHDTVYWYQQGPGQDPQFLISFYEKMQSDKGSIPDRFSAQQFSDYHSELNMSSLELGDSALYFCASRALLRDSFLRGPSKYEAFFGQGTRLTVV.

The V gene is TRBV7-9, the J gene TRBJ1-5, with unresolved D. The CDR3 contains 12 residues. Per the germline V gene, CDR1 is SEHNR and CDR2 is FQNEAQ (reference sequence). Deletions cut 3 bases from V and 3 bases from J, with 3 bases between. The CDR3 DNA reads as TGTGCCAGCAGCTTCACCAATCAGCCCCAGCATTTT. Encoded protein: CASSFTNQPQHF. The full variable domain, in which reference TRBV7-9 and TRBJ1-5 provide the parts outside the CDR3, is DTGVSQNPRHKITKRGQNVTFRCDPISEHNRLYWYRQTLGQGPEFLTYFQNEAQLEKSRLLSDRFSAERPKGSFSTLEIQRTEQGDSAMYLCASSFTNQPQHFGDGTRLSIL.

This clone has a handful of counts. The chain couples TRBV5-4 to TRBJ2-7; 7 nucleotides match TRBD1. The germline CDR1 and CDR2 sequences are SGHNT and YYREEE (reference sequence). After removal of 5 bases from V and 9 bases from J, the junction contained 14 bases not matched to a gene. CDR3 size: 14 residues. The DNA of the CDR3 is TGTGCCAGCAGTACAGGGGCCTCTCCATGGGGGCAGTACTTC. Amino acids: CASSTGASPWGQYF. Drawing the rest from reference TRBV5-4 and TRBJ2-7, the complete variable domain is ETGVTQSPTHLIKTRGQQVTLRCSSQSGHNTVSWYQQALGQGPQFIFQYYREEENGRGNFPPRFSGLQFPNYSSELNVNALELDDSALYLCASSTGASPWGQYFGPGTRLTVT.